This T cell receptor beta chain was obtained from a study of T-cell reconstitution after alpha-beta-depleted transplantation in children. This clonotype has a count of ten or more. This CDR3 spans 14 amino acids. Deletions cut 9 bases from V and 7 bases from J, with 18 bases between. Germline V gene lookup returns CDR1 MNHEY and CDR2 SVGAGI. Unique molecular identifiers were built into the TCRbeta library. TCRdb re-called the PCR reads through MiXCR, storing one row per CDR3 protein. Among approximately 350,000 distinct CDR3 sequences, about 14% were seen once, and the ten largest hold around 4.5%. The V and J genes are TRBV6-5 and TRBJ1-4, with D tentatively TRBD1 (6 bases). This sequence originates from a human donor who donated a stem cell graft to a child with Fanconi anemia. The material sequenced was PBMCs, taken from the stem cell graft. The CDR3 sequence is CASGRGGGSEKLFF. CDR3 DNA: TGTGCCAGTGGGCGCGGAGGGGGAAGTGAAAAACTGTTTTTT.